This T cell receptor (beta chain) was captured in a study of blood T cells in healthy people across ages (dated by TCRdb to between 2015 and 2016). Broadly, across the study: Template switching captured roughly one uniquely barcoded TCR beta cDNA molecule per two T cells in model experiments. The study measured age-related changes in TCR beta repertoire diversity using deep sequencing normalized with unique cDNA molecular identifiers. Donors were grouped into four age groups: young (average roughly 17 years), middle-aged (about 40), aged (around 60) and long-lived (just over 80). To avoid experimental bias, donors of different ages were spread randomly across the sequencing lanes. For two donors (one aged 18 to 29 and one aged 80 or older), the study analyzed two additional independent replicas of 1 million unique cDNA reads from the same blood draw. Points the paper makes about the study in general: Because donor CMV infection status was unknown, age-related changes in expanded clonotypes were potentially confounded. There was a strong correlation between observed TCR beta diversity and the percentage of naive T cells measured by flow cytometry. Total diversity estimates from one million sequenced T cells were considered lower bounds and underestimates. As age increased, observed TCR beta diversity per million T cells dropped in a roughly linear way, and a significant reduction was already evident by age 40. Bulk unsorted PBMC profiling prevented conclusive comparison of naive and antigen-experienced compartments. Compared with the aged group, more naive CD4+ T cells, fewer expanded clones and increased TCR diversity were shown by the long-lived group, suggesting age selection.

Germline trimming: 0 bases from V, 6 bases from J; junction bases outside gene matches: 3. Inclusive of the bounding cysteine and phenylalanine, the CDR3 is 16 residues long. This entry keeps only the CDR3 DNA: 48 bases, framed from base 1. CDR1 SGDLS and CDR2 YYNGEE were looked up in the germline V gene. Systemically healthy Caucasian individuals from Russia, 35 to 50 in total and aged about 6 to 90 years, were included as donors. Each donor gave around 9.8 milliliters of peripheral blood, collected into EDTA-treated Vacutainer tubes. Ficoll-Paque density-gradient centrifugation was used to isolate PBMCs, with at least 6.5 million per sample. Trizol reagent was used to extract total RNA from the PBMCs, yielding at least 6 micrograms per sample. For every donor, flow cytometry on a PBMC aliquot measured the percentage of naive CD45RAhigh/CD27high T cells. About this clonotype itself: The clone's antigen remains unknown. Base-call qualities are not available, and no considerably larger clone is one nucleotide away.

The library was obtained by 5' RACE. Sequencing was performed on an Illumina HiSeq 2500. A second PCR of roughly 6 to 12 cycles was performed with a sample-barcoded 5' primer and a J-beta primer mix. A unique molecular identifier was introduced onto each TCR beta cDNA molecule by a template-switch 5' adaptor carrying 12 random nucleotides. Each sample yielded at least 2.5 million CDR3-containing paired-end reads. First-strand cDNA was synthesized from all RNA with the Mint cDNA synthesis kit, primed by a TRBC-specific oligonucleotide. Following uracil-DNA glycosylase treatment, a first 18-cycle PCR with universal primers M1SS and BC2_uni_R was performed on all cDNA. In the original analysis: Each sample was normalized by randomly selecting 1 million high-quality reads, each carrying a distinct molecular identifier. Instead of being binned into consensus sequences, reads that shared molecular identifiers were thrown out. MiTCR, with a Q25 quality threshold and the strictest error-elimination algorithm, was used for CDR3 identification, clonotype clustering and error correction. A nonparametric unseen species model using Euler transformation provided a lower-bound estimate of total TCR beta diversity. In-frame beta chains were kept once TCRdb had trimmed the public reads at Q25 with fastp and called clones with MiXCR. Each record represents a unique CDR3 protein, reported with the most common genes and DNA among its rows. TCRdb's processing, not the study's, gives the V and J calls here. This sample holds 1.5 million to 1.8 million distinct CDR3 sequences; about 45% were observed only once. Together, the top ten hold about 4.1% of the sample.

The sample taken for sequencing was blood. The sequence derives from a woman in her late teens or twenties in good health. The sequence links TRBV9 to TRBJ2-1, with 13 junctional bases fitting TRBD2. The CDR3 is CASSVGLAGGINEQFF. Read as DNA, the sequence is TGTGCCAGCAGCGTAGGACTAGCGGGAGGAATCAATGAGCAGTTCTTC.